This T cell receptor (beta chain) was profiled in a study of blood T cell repertoires in COVID-19. Study-level background: PBMCs, B-cell-depleted T cells, or T cells were the source of the cDNA or gDNA that made up the material.

Assay used: immunoSEQ multiplex PCR; TCRdb lists only in-frame clones, some missing. The top ten clones hold approximately 1.6% of a sample with some 260,000 clones, 85% to 90% of them seen once. Trimming removed 6 bases from V and 10 bases from J, with 19 bases in between. The CDR3 is made up of 15 amino acids. CDR1 and CDR2 (germline): MGHDK, SYGVNS. The chain employs TRBV25-1 and TRBJ1-6, with D possibly matching TRBD1 (5 bases). The material sequenced was PBMCs or T cells enriched from blood (not recorded which). This receptor was taken from a man between 35 and 55 years old who had recovered from COVID-19. CDR3: CASRRSSGLSSPLHF. In DNA form, the CDR3 reads TGTGCCAGCAGAAGAAGCTCAGGGTTAAGCTCACCCCTCCACTTT.